The clone carrying this T cell receptor beta chain was counted ten times or more. Its antigen is as yet unknown. This entry belongs to a study of T-cell reconstitution after alpha-beta-depleted transplantation in children. General study points: At one year after transplant, newly produced T cells mostly accounted for T-cell counts and diversity.

Library preparation (for TCRbeta) was performed with unique molecular identifiers. TCRdb fed the PCR reads into MiXCR, producing one record per CDR3 protein. Of tens of thousands of distinct CDR3 sequences in the sample, roughly 20% were seen once. The clonotype comes from a male patient between 2 and 9 years old who had a stem cell transplant for acute lymphoblastic leukemia, so the T cells may come from the graft donor. Sequencing was performed on PBMCs, mostly from graft donor cells, taken 360 days after TCRalphabeta/CD19-depleted stem cell transplant.

The CDR3 bases are TGTGCCAGCAGTGAAGCGTTAGCGCGGATCGAGCAGTACTTC. Its translation: CASSEALARIEQYF. V usage is TRBV2 and J usage is TRBJ2-7; D perhaps matches TRBD2 (5 bases). The V end lost 0 bases, the J end lost 6 bases, and 12 bases lay between the germline ends. There are 14 residues in the CDR3. Germline CDR1 is SNHLY and CDR2 is FYNNEI.